This T cell receptor beta chain was sequenced in a study of Ad26.COV2.S vaccination and SARS-CoV-2 variants. Profiling relied on immunoSEQ multiplex PCR, and the TCRdb table lists in-frame clones only, not all of them. The sample holds about 350,000 clones, about 91% seen once. This CDR3 comprises 13 residues. V was cut by 3 bases and J by 6 bases, with 8 bases left in between. Germline V gene lookup returns CDR1 KGHSH and CDR2 LQKENI. The sequence came from a human donor who had recovered from COVID-19. The chain combines TRBV18 with TRBJ1-4; possible D gene TRBD1, 5 bases. This specimen consisted of peripheral blood, obtained after recovery from COVID-19. The CDR3 DNA reads as TGTGCCAGCTCACCTTTGGGGGATGAAAAACTGTTTTTT. Translating it yields CASSPLGDEKLFF.